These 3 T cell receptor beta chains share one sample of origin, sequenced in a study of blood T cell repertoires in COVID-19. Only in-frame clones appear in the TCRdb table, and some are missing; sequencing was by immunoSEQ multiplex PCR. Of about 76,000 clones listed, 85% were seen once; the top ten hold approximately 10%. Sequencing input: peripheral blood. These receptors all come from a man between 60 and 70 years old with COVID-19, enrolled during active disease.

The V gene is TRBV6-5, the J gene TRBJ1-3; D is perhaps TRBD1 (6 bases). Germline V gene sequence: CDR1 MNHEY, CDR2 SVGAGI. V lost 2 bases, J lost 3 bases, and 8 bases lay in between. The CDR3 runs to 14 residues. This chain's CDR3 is CASSYGRGGNTIYF. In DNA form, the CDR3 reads TGTGCCAGCAGTTACGGCAGGGGTGGAAACACCATATATTTT.

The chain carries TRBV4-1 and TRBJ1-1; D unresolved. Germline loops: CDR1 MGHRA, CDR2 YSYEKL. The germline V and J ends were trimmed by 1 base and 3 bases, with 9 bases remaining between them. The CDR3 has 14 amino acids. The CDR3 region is CASSQVIRDTEAFF. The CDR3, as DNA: TGCGCCAGCAGCCAAGTTATCCGGGACACTGAAGCTTTCTTT.

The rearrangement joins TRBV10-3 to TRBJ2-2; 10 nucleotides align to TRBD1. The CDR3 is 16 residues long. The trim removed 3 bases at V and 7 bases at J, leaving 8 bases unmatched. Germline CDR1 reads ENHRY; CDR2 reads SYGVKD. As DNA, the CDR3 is TGTGCCATCAGTGAATCGACAGGGGGCGATTTCGGGGAGCTGTTTTTT. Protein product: CAISESTGGDFGELFF.